Shown below are 4 T cell receptor beta chains from a single sample sequenced in a study of cytomegalovirus exposure and HLA in healthy donors. In the PCR, 60 Vbeta and 13 Jbeta primers were used. TCRdb keeps only in-frame clones here, not all; method: immunoSEQ multiplex PCR. The profile shows around 70,000 clones, roughly four fifths of them singletons. The material sequenced was PBMCs. These receptors all come from a male donor in good health and CMV-seropositive.

As for this clone: This is likely an artifact of a read error, given a far larger clone one base away. Other DNA sequences in the sample encode the same CDR3. The chain combines TRBV11-2 with TRBJ2-7; D possibly corresponds to TRBD2 (6 bases). There are 15 residues in the CDR3. Trimming stripped 5 bases from V and 4 bases from J, with 18 bases between. Germline lookup yields CDR1 SGHAT and CDR2 FQNNGV. The CDR3 here is CASSPNEMGGYEQYF. CDR3 DNA: TGTGCCAGCAGCCCCAATGAAATGGGGGGATACGAGCAGTACTTC.

The chain carries TRBV9 and TRBJ2-3, with 11 bases matching TRBD2. The ends lost 5 bases at V and 1 base at J; junction bases unmatched: 9. Looked up from germline, CDR1 is SGDLS and CDR2 is YYNGEE. CDR3 length: 17 residues. This CDR3 reads CASSFSGGASGTDTQYF. The CDR3 coding sequence is TGTGCCAGCAGTTTTAGCGGGGGGGCTAGTGGCACAGATACGCAGTATTTT.

V gene TRBV18 combines with J gene TRBJ1-4, with D uncertain. Looked up from germline, CDR1 is KGHSH and CDR2 is LQKENI. The CDR3 consists of 16 residues. V shed 1 base and J shed 0 bases, with 9 bases lying between them. The CDR3 spells CASSPQADATNEKLFF. The CDR3 bases are TGTGCCAGCTCACCACAAGCTGATGCAACTAATGAAAAACTGTTTTTT.

The gene calls are TRBV6-1 and TRBJ1-3; 8 bases match TRBD1. The V and J ends lost 5 bases and 0 bases, in that order; junction bases with no gene match: 3. The CDR3 consists of 15 residues. Germline assignment: CDR1 MNHNS and CDR2 SASEGT. The CDR3 DNA reads TGTGCCAGCAGTACAGGGGGGTTCTCTGGAAACACCATATATTTT. This sequence encodes CASSTGGFSGNTIYF.